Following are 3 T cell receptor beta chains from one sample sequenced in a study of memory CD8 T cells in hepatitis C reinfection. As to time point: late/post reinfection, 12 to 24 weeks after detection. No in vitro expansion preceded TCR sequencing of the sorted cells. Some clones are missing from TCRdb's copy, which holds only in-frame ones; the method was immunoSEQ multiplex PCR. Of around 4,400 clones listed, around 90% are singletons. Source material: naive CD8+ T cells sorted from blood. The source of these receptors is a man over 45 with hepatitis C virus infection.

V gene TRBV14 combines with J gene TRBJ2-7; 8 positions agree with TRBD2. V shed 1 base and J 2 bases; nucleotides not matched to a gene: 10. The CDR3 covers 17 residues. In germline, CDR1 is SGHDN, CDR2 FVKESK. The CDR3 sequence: CASSQVGLALNTYEQYF. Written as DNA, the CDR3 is TGTGCCAGCAGCCAAGTCGGACTAGCCCTAAACACCTACGAGCAGTACTTC.

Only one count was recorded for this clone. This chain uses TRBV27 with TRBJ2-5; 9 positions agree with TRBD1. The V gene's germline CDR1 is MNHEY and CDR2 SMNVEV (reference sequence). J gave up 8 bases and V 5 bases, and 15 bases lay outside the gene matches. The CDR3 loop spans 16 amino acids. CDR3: CASSMGETGGLGTQYF. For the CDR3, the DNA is TGTGCCAGCAGTATGGGCGAGACAGGGGGGTTGGGAACCCAGTACTTC.

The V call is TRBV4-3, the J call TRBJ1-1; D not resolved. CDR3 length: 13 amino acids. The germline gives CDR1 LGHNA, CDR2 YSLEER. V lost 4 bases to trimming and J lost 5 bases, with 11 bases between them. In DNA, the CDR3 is TGCGCCAGCAGCCTTCGATGGGAGACTGAAGCTTTCTTT. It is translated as CASSLRWETEAFF.